This T cell receptor beta chain was identified in a study of molecular identifiers for immune sequencing clone quantification. The wider study: For replicates, RNA isolated from approximately 20,000 or 98,000 naive CD8 cells was divided into five portions, of which four were sequenced.

Previously described methods with listed TCR primers produced the bulk TCR libraries. TCRdb used MiXCR to reprocess the PCR reads, holding one entry per CDR3 protein. The sample records more than 550,000 distinct CDR3 sequences, 25% being singletons. Germline lookup yields CDR1 SEHNR and CDR2 FQNEAQ (reference sequence). The CDR3 has 15 residues. Trimming at V came to 5 bases and at J to 2 bases, leaving 9 bases not matched to a gene. For naive CD8 T cells, sorting used the CD8+CD4-CCR7+CD45RA+ phenotype. This clonotype came up a few times. V and J are TRBV7-9 and TRBJ2-7; 7 bases line up with TRBD2. This receptor was obtained from a human donor in good health. Some libraries in this study had Jurkat cell RNA spiked in. The sequencing input was naive CD8+ T cells from blood, with Jurkat cell RNA spiked in. This sample's subset: FACS-sorted CD8+CD4-CCR7+CD45RA+ naive T cells. The CDR3 protein is CASSPSVAGTYEQYF. The CDR3 region has the DNA TGTGCCAGCAGCCCTAGCGTAGCGGGTACCTACGAGCAGTACTTC.